The clone carrying this TCR beta chain was seen a handful of times. Its cognate antigen is unknown. The source of the sample is a study of early T cells in non-severe SARS-CoV-2 infection. Study overall: Chains stayed unpaired after sequencing of bulk RNA from unsorted whole blood. Study results and limitations: In VDJdb matching, anti-spike CD8 responses were favored while private and CD4 specificities went missing.

V shed 4 bases and J shed 1 base, with 17 bases lying between them. This CDR3 comprises 16 residues. Unique molecular identifier tags were affixed to discrete cDNA molecules. A single record per CDR3 protein comes from TCRdb applying MiXCR to the 5' RACE reads. The sample consists of some 57,000 distinct CDR3 sequences, 8.7% of them appearing once. The chain combines TRBV5-3 with TRBJ2-5; the D call may be TRBD1 or TRBD2 (5 bases each). TRBV5-3 is noted as an ORF with a role that remains uncertain. This clonotype was sampled from an adult who was a healthcare worker with PCR-confirmed SARS-CoV-2 infection or an uninfected control (not recorded which). Sample: whole blood, taken at baseline. The CDR3 DNA sequence: TGTGCCAGAAGCATCCCGCCGGGGCGGACCCAAGAGACCCAGTACTTC. This gives the protein CARSIPPGRTQETQYF.